The next 18 T cell receptor beta chains were all read from a single sample in a study of breast tumors, draining lymph nodes, adjacent tissues. TCRdb ran MiXCR on the multiplex PCR reads and lists one entry per CDR3 protein. Of about 140,000 distinct CDR3 sequences detected, about 33% appear once; the ten largest clones hold 2% to 2.5%. Axillary draining lymph nodes of breast cancer patients supplied the node samples. The sequencing input was axillary lymph node tissue. Every receptor here comes from a female donor with breast cancer. Some clones in this sample may be carry-over from other donors' samples.

The J gene is TRBJ1-5, the V gene TRBV29-1; D is perhaps TRBD1 (5 bases). Per the germline V gene, CDR1 is SQVTM and CDR2 is ANQGSEA. Trimming pared 1 base from V and 6 bases from J, leaving 19 bases between. CDR3 size: 16 residues. As DNA, the CDR3 is TGCAGCGTTGAAGTCAACAATGAGCAGGGCGGTCAGCCCCAGCATTTT. Its protein product is CSVEVNNEQGGQPQHF.

There are many counts of this clonotype. The chain links TRBV7-9 to TRBJ2-5; the D gene is possibly TRBD1 (7 bases). Germline V gene sequence: CDR1 SEHNR, CDR2 FQNEAQ (reference sequence). The CDR3 has 14 residues. Between the trimmed V and J ends, which lost 5 bases and 2 bases, there was a span of 12 bases. CDR3 protein: CASSQGGQQETQYF. DNA for the CDR3: TGTGCCAGCAGCCAGGGGGGCCAACAAGAGACCCAGTACTTC.

The chain links TRBV5-6 to TRBJ2-3, with 8 nucleotides matching TRBD1. V lost 3 bases and J lost 4; bases outside the gene matches: 7. The CDR3 sequence is 15 residues long. Germline CDR1 reads SGHDT; CDR2 reads YYEEEE. The CDR3 nucleotides are TGTGCCAGCAGCTACCAGGGGGCGCAAGCAGATACGCAGTATTTT. Translation: CASSYQGAQADTQYF.

This clonotype appeared many times. The chain is built from TRBV20-1 and TRBJ1-6; D ambiguous. Germline V CDR1 and CDR2: DFQATT, SNEGSKA (reference sequence). Trimming left V 3 bases short and J 0 bases short, with 6 bases between. This CDR3 is 14 amino acids long. The CDR3 sequence is CSASKSSYNSPLHF. The CDR3, as DNA: TGCAGTGCTAGCAAGAGCTCCTATAATTCACCCCTCCACTTT.

This clonotype has more than one count but fewer than ten. A read error is possible here, since a much larger clone lies one base away. The V gene is TRBV20-1, the J gene TRBJ2-1, with no clear D. Germline values: CDR1 DFQATT, CDR2 SNEGSKA (reference sequence). This CDR3 spans 11 amino acids. The CDR3 DNA reads TGCAGTGCCTCGAGCAGGAATGAGCAGTCCTTC. This sequence encodes CSASSRNEQSF.

In its sample, this clonotype was seen many times. The chain has TRBV4-1 and TRBJ1-2, with 10 positions matching TRBD1. The CDR3 runs 16 residues. Unmatched junction bases numbered 9, after V lost 4 bases and J lost 4 bases. Germline CDR1 is MGHRA and CDR2 is YSYEKL. Here the CDR3 DNA reads TGCGCCAGCAGCCCGGGACAGGGGCCTTCTGGCTATGGCTACACCTTC. Protein: CASSPGQGPSGYGYTF.

There are many counts of this clonotype. V and J are TRBV18 and TRBJ1-2; a possible D gene is TRBD1 (6 bases). The CDR3 has 15 residues. Germline V gives CDR1 KGHSH, CDR2 LQKENI. V dropped 0 bases and J dropped 4 bases, with 12 bases sitting between them. CDR3 residues: CASSPPERGIYGYTF. In DNA form, the CDR3 reads TGTGCCAGCTCACCACCGGAAAGGGGGATCTATGGCTACACCTTC. The complete variable domain, with remaining parts taken from reference TRBV18 and TRBJ1-2, reads NAGVMQNPRHLVRRRGQEARLRCSPMKGHSHVYWYRQLPEEGLKFMVYLQKENIIDESGMPKERFSAEFPKEGPSILRIQQVVRGDSAAYFCASSPPERGIYGYTFGSGTRLTVV.

As to this clonotype: Being one base from a much bigger clone, this may be a read error. The chain carries TRBV6-6 and TRBJ1-5, with a tentative D call TRBD1 (6 bases). CDR1 is MNHNY, CDR2 SVGAGI, per germline (reference sequence). V was trimmed by 5 bases and J by 7 bases, leaving 12 bases between them. This CDR3 is built from 13 residues. The CDR3 region is CASSPYRVQPQHF. For the CDR3, the DNA is TGTGCCAGCAGTCCCTACAGGGTGCAGCCCCAGCATTTT.

The sample holds a few counts of this clonotype. This may arise from a read error, as a much more abundant clone is one base away. The rearrangement links TRBV6-6 to TRBJ1-5, with D possibly matching TRBD1 (5 bases). Looked up from germline, CDR1 is MNHNY and CDR2 is SVGAGI (reference sequence). Trimming pared 5 bases from V and 5 bases from J, leaving 13 bases between. This CDR3 has 14 residues. DNA of the CDR3: TGTGCCAGCAGTCAGCCGGGACTAGATCAGCCCCAGCATTTT. Amino acid sequence: CASSQPGLDQPQHF.

This clonotype was seen at least ten times. V gene TRBV2 combines with J gene TRBJ2-3; 10 bases align to TRBD2. This CDR3 is built from 16 residues. Germline V gene sequence: CDR1 SNHLY, CDR2 FYNNEI. With V trimmed by 4 bases and J by 4 bases, 8 bases remained unmatched. CDR3 nucleotide sequence: TGTGCCAGCAGTGGGGTCAGCGGGGGGGCCGCAGATACGCAGTATTTT. Protein: CASSGVSGGAADTQYF.

The sample holds a few counts of this clonotype. This rearrangement joins TRBV4-1 to TRBJ1-1; D remains unclear. V was shortened by 4 bases and J by 5 bases, with 26 bases between the two germline ends. CDR3 length: 18 residues. Germline V gene lookup returns CDR1 MGHRA and CDR2 YSYEKL. The CDR3 DNA reads TGCGCCAGCAGCCGTAAGTCTGATAGTACGTCCACCAGGACTGAAGCTTTCTTT. Its protein product is CASSRKSDSTSTRTEAFF.

The count of this clonotype is one. Just one base apart from a much larger clone, this may be a read error. J is TRBJ2-3 and V is TRBV18; D uncertain. The CDR3 covers 13 residues. Germline loops: CDR1 KGHSH, CDR2 LQKENI. In DNA, the CDR3 is TGTGCCAACTCACCACCGGTCACAGATACGCAGTATTTT. Residues: CANSPPVTDTQYF.

The chain links TRBV7-9 to TRBJ2-5, with a tentative D call TRBD1 (6 bases). The CDR3 runs 17 residues. The germline V gene has CDR1 SEHNR and CDR2 FQNEAQ (reference sequence). The ends were cut back, 5 bases at V and 2 bases at J, with 21 bases in the middle. CDR3 protein: CASSANTGSTGQETQYF. DNA of the CDR3: TGTGCCAGCAGCGCAAACACAGGGTCAACGGGGCAAGAGACCCAGTACTTC.

Many counts were recorded for this clonotype. This may stem from a read error, because a much larger clone lies one nucleotide away. This rearrangement joins TRBV29-1 to TRBJ2-6, with 7 nucleotides matching TRBD2. Germline V gene sequence: CDR1 SQVTM, CDR2 ANQGSEA. The CDR3 is made up of 15 amino acids. V shed 4 bases, J shed 4 bases, and the junction held 7 bases outside the gene matches. CDR3 bases: TGCAGCGTTGGGGGAGGGGCGTCCGGGGCCAACGTCCTGACTTTC. As protein: CSVGGGASGANVLTF.

In its sample, this clonotype was seen many times. J is TRBJ2-2 and V is TRBV4-3; D may correspond to TRBD1 or TRBD2 (6 bases each). The V end was cut by 0 bases, the J end by 6 bases, with 14 bases between. Germline V CDR1 and CDR2: LGHNA, YSLEER. The CDR3 sequence is 16 residues long. CDR3 region: CASSQDLAQGSGELFF. The CDR3 coding sequence is TGCGCCAGCAGCCAAGACCTAGCGCAGGGGTCCGGGGAGCTGTTTTTT.

This clonotype has ten or more counts. The V call is TRBV20-1, the J call TRBJ2-6; TRBD1 is a possible D gene (5 bases). CDR3 length: 15 residues. CDR1 and CDR2 from the germline V gene are DFQATT and SNEGSKA (reference sequence). With 5 bases removed from V and 0 bases from J, the gap between germline ends came to 11 bases. The CDR3 region has the DNA TGCAGTGCTTCCCAGGGCCCCTCTGGGGCCAACGTCCTGACTTTC. Translated, it gives CSASQGPSGANVLTF.

Many counts were recorded for this clonotype. The gene calls are TRBV2 and TRBJ1-5; the D gene is possibly TRBD1 (6 bases). V gave up 10 bases and J gave up 3 bases, with 13 bases separating them. In germline, CDR1 is SNHLY, CDR2 FYNNEI. The CDR3 sequence is 13 residues long. The CDR3 DNA sequence: TGTGCCACCGCGGGACACCTCAATCAGCCCCAGCATTTT. Residues: CATAGHLNQPQHF.

Comment on this clonotype: It may be a read error: a sequence one base away is much more abundant. The CDR3: CSADPTGYSAQTNGYTF. CDR3 nucleotides: TGCAGTGCTGATCCTACAGGGTATTCGGCACAAACTAATGGCTACACCTTC. The chain carries TRBV20-1 and TRBJ1-2; D is possibly TRBD1 (6 bases). Germline-derived CDR1 and CDR2 are DFQATT and SNEGSKA (reference sequence). V was pared by 5 bases and J by 6 bases, with 28 bases between. CDR3 size: 17 residues.